This section outlines one T cell receptor beta chain sequence together with its context. What it recognizes is unknown. CDR1 and CDR2 (germline): SGHNT, YENEEA. Losses at the gene ends were 5 bases for V and 6 bases for J; bases not matched to a gene: 18. The CDR3 length is 18 residues. This specimen comes from a study of shared clonotypes between healthy human individuals. Study-wide results and limits: Sharing of clonotypes among donors was expected to vary with sequencing depth.

This was a deep-level run. Genomic DNA of every subset was divided equally among multiple immunoSEQ plates. For unsorted PBMC, about 290 ng DNA per replicate equaled tens of thousands of T cell genomes. Assay: immunoSEQ multiplex PCR; the TCRdb copy retains only in-frame clones and omits some. Seen here are about half a million clones, around 77% observed once, and the top ten hold more than 10%. Sequencing was done on a sample of PBMCs. This TCR was recovered from a woman aged 40 to 50 in good health. Some clones in this sample may be carry-over from other donors' samples. This chain uses TRBV11-3 with TRBJ2-1; 8 nucleotides match TRBD2. The CDR3 loop is CASSPGAGAGGLINEQFF. DNA of the CDR3: TGTGCCAGCAGCCCTGGGGCTGGGGCGGGAGGTTTAATCAATGAGCAGTTCTTC. Filled out from reference TRBV11-3 and TRBJ2-1, the complete variable domain reads EAGVVQSPRYKIIEKKQPVAFWCNPISGHNTLYWYLQNLGQGPELLIRYENEEAVDDSQLPKDRFSAERLKGVDSTLKIQPAELGDSAVYLCASSPGAGAGGLINEQFFGPGTRLTVL.